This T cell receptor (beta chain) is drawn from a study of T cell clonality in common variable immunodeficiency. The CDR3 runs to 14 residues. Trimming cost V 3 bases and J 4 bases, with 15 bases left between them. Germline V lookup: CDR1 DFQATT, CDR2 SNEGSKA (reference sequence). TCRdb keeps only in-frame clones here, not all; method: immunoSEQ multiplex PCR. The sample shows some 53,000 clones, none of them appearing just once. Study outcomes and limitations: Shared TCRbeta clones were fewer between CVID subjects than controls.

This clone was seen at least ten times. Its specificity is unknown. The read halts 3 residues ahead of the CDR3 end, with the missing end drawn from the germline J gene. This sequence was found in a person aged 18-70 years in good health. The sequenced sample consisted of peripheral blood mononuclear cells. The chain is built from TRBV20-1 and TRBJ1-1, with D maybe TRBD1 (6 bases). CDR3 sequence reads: CSARAPGVSTEAFF. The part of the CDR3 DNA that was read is TGCAGTGCTAGGGCCCCAGGGGTCAGCACTGAA.